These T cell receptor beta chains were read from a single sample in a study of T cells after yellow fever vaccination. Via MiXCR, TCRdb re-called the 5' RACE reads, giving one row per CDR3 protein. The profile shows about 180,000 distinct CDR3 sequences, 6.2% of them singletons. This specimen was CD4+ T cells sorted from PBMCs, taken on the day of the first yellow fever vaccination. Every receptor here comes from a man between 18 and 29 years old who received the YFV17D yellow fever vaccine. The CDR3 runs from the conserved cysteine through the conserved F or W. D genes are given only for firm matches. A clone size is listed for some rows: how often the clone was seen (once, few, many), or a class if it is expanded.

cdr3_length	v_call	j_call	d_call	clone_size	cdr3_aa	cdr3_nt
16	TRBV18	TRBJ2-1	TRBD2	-	CASSPGLNKGGGEQFF	TGTGCCAGCTCACCGGGACTAAATAAAGGTGGAGGTGAGCAGTTCTTC
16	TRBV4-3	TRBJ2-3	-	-	CASSRLDLFSTDTQYF	TGCGCCAGCAGCAGACTGGATCTCTTTAGCACAGATACGCAGTATTTT
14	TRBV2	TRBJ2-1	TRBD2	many	CASRERGAYNEQFF	TGTGCCAGCAGGGAGCGGGGGGCCTACAATGAGCAGTTCTTC
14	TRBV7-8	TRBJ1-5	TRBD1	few	CASSLETGEQPQHF	TGTGCCAGCAGCTTAGAGACAGGGGAGCAGCCCCAGCATTTT
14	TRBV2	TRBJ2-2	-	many	CASTGTGNTGELFF	TGTGCCAGCACAGGGACGGGGAACACCGGGGAGCTGTTTTTT
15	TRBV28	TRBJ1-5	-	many	CASSSPLYSNQPQHF	TGTGCCAGCAGTTCCCCCCTATATAGCAATCAGCCCCAGCATTTT
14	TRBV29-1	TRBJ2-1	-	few	CSVERDRVYNEQFF	TGCAGCGTTGAACGGGACCGGGTCTACAATGAGCAGTTCTTC
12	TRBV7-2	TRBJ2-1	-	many	CASSSSWGEQFF	TGTGCCAGCAGCTCCTCGTGGGGCGAGCAGTTCTTC
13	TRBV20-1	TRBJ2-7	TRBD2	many	CSAGRGGAGEQYF	TGCAGTGCTGGTCGCGGGGGGGCAGGCGAGCAGTACTTC
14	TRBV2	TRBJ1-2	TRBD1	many	CASRGQGDAGGYTF	TGTGCCAGCAGGGGACAGGGTGATGCGGGAGGCTACACCTTC
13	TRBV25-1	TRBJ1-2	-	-	CASSRVSNYGYTF	TGTGCCAGCAGCAGGGTTTCTAACTATGGCTACACCTTC
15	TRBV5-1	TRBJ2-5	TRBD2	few	CASSFGLAGAETQYF	TGCGCCAGCAGCTTTGGACTAGCGGGGGCGGAGACCCAGTACTTC
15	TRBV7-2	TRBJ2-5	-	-	CASSRASTTQETQYF	TGTGCCAGCAGCCGGGCGTCGACGACCCAAGAGACCCAGTACTTC
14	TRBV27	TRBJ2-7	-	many	CASSSRAAYYEQYF	TGTGCCAGCAGTTCACGAGCGGCTTACTACGAGCAGTACTTC
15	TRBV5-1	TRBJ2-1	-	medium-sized	CASSLAASSYNEQFF	TGCGCCAGCAGCTTGGCGGCTTCCTCCTACAATGAGCAGTTCTTC
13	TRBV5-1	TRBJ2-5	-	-	CASSSGLRETQYF	TGCGCCAGCAGCTCAGGACTACGTGAGACCCAGTACTTC
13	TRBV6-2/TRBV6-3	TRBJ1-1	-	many	CASSLRGNTEAFF	TGTGCCAGCAGTTTACGGGGGAACACTGAAGCTTTCTTT
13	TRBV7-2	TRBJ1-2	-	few	CASSLARDGGYTF	TGTGCCAGCAGCTTAGCGAGGGACGGGGGCTACACCTTC
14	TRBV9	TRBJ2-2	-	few	CASRGRENTGELFF	TGTGCCAGCAGGGGAAGGGAGAACACCGGGGAGCTGTTTTTT
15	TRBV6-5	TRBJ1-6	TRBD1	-	CASSYFGTGDSPLHF	TGTGCCAGCAGTTACTTCGGGACAGGGGACTCACCCCTCCACTTT
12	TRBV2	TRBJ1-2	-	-	CAFSPQDRGYTF	TGTGCCTTCAGTCCTCAGGACCGGGGCTACACCTTC
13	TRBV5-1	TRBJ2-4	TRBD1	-	CASSLGQGDIQYF	TGCGCCAGCAGCTTGGGACAGGGGGACATTCAGTACTTC
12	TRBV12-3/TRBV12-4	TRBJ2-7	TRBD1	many	CASSRTGNEQYF	TGTGCCAGCAGCCGGACAGGCAACGAGCAGTACTTC
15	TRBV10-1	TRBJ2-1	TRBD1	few	CASSEGGTGPNEQFF	TGCGCCAGCAGTGAGGGGGGGACAGGTCCCAATGAGCAGTTCTTC
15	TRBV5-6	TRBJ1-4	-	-	CASSWGRLTNEKLFF	TGTGCCAGCAGCTGGGGTAGATTGACTAATGAAAAACTGTTTTTT
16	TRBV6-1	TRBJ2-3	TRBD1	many	CASRLTGTEGTDTQYF	TGTGCCAGCAGACTGACGGGGACAGAGGGGACAGATACGCAGTATTTT
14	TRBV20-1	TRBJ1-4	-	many	CSAPSEPSNEKLFF	TGCAGTGCTCCGAGCGAACCGTCTAATGAAAAACTGTTTTTT
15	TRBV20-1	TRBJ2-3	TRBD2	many	CSALSDSGNTDTQYF	TGCAGTGCCCTTTCTGACAGCGGGAACACAGATACGCAGTATTTT
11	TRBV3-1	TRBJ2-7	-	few	CASSLINEQYF	TGTGCCAGCAGCCTCATAAACGAGCAGTACTTC
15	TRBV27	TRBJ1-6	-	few	CASSLLHDTYSPLHF	TGTGCCAGCAGTTTATTGCACGATACTTATTCACCCCTCCACTTT
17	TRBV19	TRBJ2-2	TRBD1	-	CASSMRGRGPLTGELFF	TGTGCCAGTAGTATGCGCGGCAGGGGGCCCCTCACCGGGGAGCTGTTTTTT